The 6 T cell receptor beta chains in this list originate from one sample, sequenced in a study of neurological immune-mediated disorders. Via MiXCR, TCRdb re-called the 5' RACE reads, giving one row per CDR3 protein. This table has 65,000 to 95,000 distinct CDR3 sequences, about 5.2% appearing once. The sequencing input was PBMCs. All receptors come from a woman in her 30s with multiple sclerosis.

This clonotype was observed a few times. J is TRBJ2-7 and V is TRBV18, with TRBD2 matching over 9 bases. J gave up 6 bases and V 5 bases, and 11 bases lay outside the gene matches. Germline CDR1 is KGHSH and CDR2 is LQKENI. CDR3 length: 15 amino acids. CDR3 DNA: TGTGCCAGCTCAGAACTAGCGGGCTACCAATCCGAGCAGTACTTC. Translation gives CASSELAGYQSEQYF.

The chain carries TRBV30 and TRBJ2-1; TRBD2 is a possible D gene (5 bases). The V end was cut by 5 bases, the J end by 9 bases, with 14 bases between. The CDR3 covers 12 residues. CDR1 GTSNPN and CDR2 SVGIG come from the germline V gene (reference sequence). CDR3 nucleotides: TGTGCCTGGGATACACTAGGCGGTGAGCAGTTCTTC. Translated, it gives CAWDTLGGEQFF.

This clonotype was observed a few times. The V call is TRBV5-5, the J call TRBJ1-5; 8 positions agree with TRBD1. The CDR3 spans 13 residues. Trimming removed 5 bases from V and 7 bases from J; junction bases left unmatched: 5. Germline V CDR1 and CDR2: SGHKS, YYEKEE (reference sequence). The DNA of the CDR3 is TGTGCCAGCAGTGAGGACAGGGACCAGCCCCAGCATTTT. This gives the protein CASSEDRDQPQHF. Full variable domain (remainder filled in from reference TRBV5-5 and TRBJ1-5): DAGVTQSPTHLIKTRGQQVTLRCSPISGHKSVSWYQQVLGQGPQFIFQYYEKEERGRGNFPDRFSARQFPNYSSELNVNALLLGDSALYLCASSEDRDQPQHFGDGTRLSIL.

This clonotype was counted ten times or more. The gene calls are TRBV20-1 and TRBJ2-1, with D possibly being TRBD1 (7 bases). The V end was cut by 6 bases, the J end by 1 base, with 13 bases between. CDR1 DFQATT and CDR2 SNEGSKA come from the germline V gene (reference sequence). The CDR3 runs 14 residues. The chain's CDR3 is CSAGGQDSYNEQFF. The CDR3 nucleotides are TGCAGTGCGGGAGGACAGGATTCCTACAATGAGCAGTTCTTC.

The rearrangement uses TRBV20-1 and TRBJ1-2; 10 nucleotides match TRBD1. The CDR3 has 12 amino acids. Losses at the gene ends were 6 bases for V and 8 bases for J; bases not matched to a gene: 6. The germline CDR1 and CDR2 sequences are DFQATT and SNEGSKA (reference sequence). This chain's CDR3 is CSARQGAGGYTF. The CDR3 coding sequence is TGCAGTGCGCGACAGGGGGCCGGAGGCTACACCTTC.

In this sample, this clonotype turned up a few times. The CDR3 DNA reads as TGTGCCAGCTCACCGCCATCGACAATCTACGAGCAGTACTTC. It yields the protein CASSPPSTIYEQYF. The V call is TRBV18, the J call TRBJ2-7; D uncertain. Trimming cost V 3 bases and J 3 bases, with 12 bases left between them. In germline, CDR1 is KGHSH, CDR2 LQKENI. This CDR3 is 14 amino acids long.